The T cell receptor beta chain described here comes from a study of cytomegalovirus exposure and HLA in healthy donors. The CDR3 runs to 17 residues. The germline V gene encodes CDR1 SGHTA and CDR2 FQGNSA. The V and J ends lost 2 bases and 1 base, in that order; junction bases with no gene match: 5. It was with 60 Vbeta and 13 Jbeta primers that the PCR ran. The method was immunoSEQ multiplex PCR; TCRdb's version includes in-frame clones alone and lacks a portion of them. The data hold roughly 150,000 clones, with around 80% observed a single time. The clonotype comes from a man aged 18 to 29 in good health and CMV-seropositive. The sequencing input was PBMCs. The rearrangement joins TRBV7-2 to TRBJ2-7, with 13 bases lining up with TRBD2. The CDR3 DNA sequence: TGTGCCAGCAGCTTAAAGGGGACTAGCGGGAATTCCTACGAGCAGTACTTC. It codes for CASSLKGTSGNSYEQYF.